The source of this TCR beta chain is a study of T-cell memory formation after mild COVID-19. Whole-study findings and limits: CD4+ clones that contracted lay mainly in CM and EM; CD8+ ones lay in EMRA.

The V end lost 6 bases, the J end lost 4 bases, and 18 bases lay between the germline ends. This CDR3 has 16 amino acids. Remarks on this clonotype: Its antigen remains unidentified.

TCR alpha and TCR beta cDNA libraries carrying sample barcodes and UMIs came from 5'RACE with constant-segment primers. TCRdb used MiXCR to reprocess the 5' RACE reads, holding one entry per CDR3 protein. The table includes roughly 450,000 distinct CDR3 sequences, 18% detected once. The J gene is TRBJ2-2, the V gene TRBV12-3 or TRBV12-4, with D tentatively TRBD2 (7 bases). The sample comprised PBMCs or a T cell subset sorted from them (not recorded which). The source is a man between 18 and 29 years old who had mild COVID-19 (a few samples of this study predate the infection). Cell type and time point are not known. The CDR3 nucleotides are TGTGCCAGCAGCCCTAGGGGGGGGCGCGGCACCGGGGAGCTGTTTTTT. Encoded protein: CASSPRGGRGTGELFF.